This T cell receptor (beta chain) was captured in a study of blood T cells in healthy people across ages. Losses at the gene ends were 7 bases for V and 7 bases for J; bases not matched to a gene: 5. This CDR3 region has 12 residues. Germline V gives CDR1 SQVTM, CDR2 ANQGSEA. This clonotype was counted a few times. Its antigen remains unidentified. The study drew donors from healthy Caucasian individuals in Russia aged roughly 6 to 100. Study outcomes and limitations: Age showed a roughly linear inverse relationship with TCR beta diversity per million T cells.

The second PCR ran about 6 to 12 cycles with a sample-barcoded 5' primer and J-beta primers. TCRdb used MiXCR to reprocess the 5' RACE reads, holding one entry per CDR3 protein. In the table there are 760,000 or so distinct CDR3 sequences, 20% to 25% of which are singletons. These data were also reused for a study on T cells of mothers and their children. This second study notes: For unrelated pairs as for related ones, thymic selection shapes TCR recombination output similarly.

The sequence was collected from a boy aged 5-17 years in good health. The chain combines TRBV29-1 with TRBJ2-1; 9 nucleotides line up with TRBD2. The sequenced sample consisted of blood. CDR3 sequence reads: CSGEREVNEQFF. Written as DNA, the CDR3 is TGCAGCGGGGAGCGGGAGGTAAATGAGCAGTTCTTC.